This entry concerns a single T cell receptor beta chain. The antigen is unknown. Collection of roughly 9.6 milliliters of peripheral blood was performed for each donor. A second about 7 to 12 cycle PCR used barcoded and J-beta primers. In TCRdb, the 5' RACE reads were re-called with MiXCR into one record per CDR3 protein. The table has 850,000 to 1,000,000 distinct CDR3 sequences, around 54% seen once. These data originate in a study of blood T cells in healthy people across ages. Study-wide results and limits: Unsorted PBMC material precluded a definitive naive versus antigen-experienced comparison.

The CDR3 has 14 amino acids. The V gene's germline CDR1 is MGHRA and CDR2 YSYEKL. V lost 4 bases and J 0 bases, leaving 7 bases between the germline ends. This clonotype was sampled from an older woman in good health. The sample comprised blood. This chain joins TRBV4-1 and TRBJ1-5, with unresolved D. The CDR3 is CASSPIYSNQPQHF. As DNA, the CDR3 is TGCGCCAGCAGCCCAATTTATAGCAATCAGCCCCAGCATTTT.